This is a list of T cell receptor beta chains from one sample in a study of Graves' ophthalmopathy and Graves' hyperthyroidism. TCRdb called the multiplex PCR reads again in MiXCR, with one record for every CDR3 protein. The repertoire holds around 1.1 million distinct CDR3 sequences, with 35% to 45% as singletons. Sequencing input: peripheral blood or thyroid tissue (not recorded which). The receptor source for this set is an adult man with Graves' hyperthyroidism. Both conserved end residues are part of each CDR3. The D gene is left open where the match is weak. Clone size is stated in some rows and not others, as once, few, many or a class when expanded.

D gene: .; J gene: TRBJ2-5; V gene: TRBV5-1; clone size: few; CDR3 DNA: TGCGCCAGCAGCCGAATCCACCAAGAGACCCAGTACTTC; CDR3 protein: CASSRIHQETQYF
D gene: .; J gene: TRBJ1-4; V gene: TRBV10-3; clone size: .; CDR3 DNA: TGTGCCATCACCGCCACTAGCGGTCCTGATTACAATGAAAAACTGTTTTTT; CDR3 protein: CAITATSGPDYNEKLFF
D gene: .; J gene: TRBJ1-5; V gene: TRBV6-5; clone size: .; CDR3 DNA: TGTGCCAGCAGGGAGGGCGGCAATCAGCCCCAGCATTTT; CDR3 protein: CASREGGNQPQHF
D gene: TRBD1; J gene: TRBJ2-7; V gene: TRBV5-5; clone size: .; CDR3 DNA: TGTGCCAGCAGCCAAACGACAGGGTCCGACGAGCAGTACTTC; CDR3 protein: CASSQTTGSDEQYF
D gene: .; J gene: TRBJ1-4; V gene: TRBV7-9; clone size: .; CDR3 DNA: TGTGCCAGCAGCTTAGCGGGGCTTTTT; CDR3 protein: CASSLAGLF
D gene: TRBD1; J gene: TRBJ1-2; V gene: TRBV7-9; clone size: many; CDR3 DNA: TGTGCCAGCAGCCCGCGGGACAGGCAACCCCTCGGCTACACCTTC; CDR3 protein: CASSPRDRQPLGYTF
D gene: .; J gene: TRBJ2-2; V gene: TRBV7-2; clone size: many; CDR3 DNA: TGTGCCAGCAGTTCATGGGGTCGGGTGCCCGGGGAGCTGTTTTTT; CDR3 protein: CASSSWGRVPGELFF
D gene: .; J gene: TRBJ1-1; V gene: TRBV12-5; clone size: .; CDR3 DNA: TGTGCTACCGGGACGGTGGACACTGAAGCTTTCTTT; CDR3 protein: CATGTVDTEAFF
D gene: .; J gene: TRBJ1-1; V gene: TRBV28; clone size: .; CDR3 DNA: TGTGCCAGCAGCCCACTACAGAGAGAAGCTTTCTTT; CDR3 protein: CASSPLQREAFF
D gene: TRBD1; J gene: TRBJ2-7; V gene: TRBV24-1; clone size: .; CDR3 DNA: TGTGCCACCAGTGATATGGCAGGGGACAGGGTCTACGAGCAGTACTTC; CDR3 protein: CATSDMAGDRVYEQYF
D gene: TRBD1; J gene: TRBJ2-3; V gene: TRBV5-4; clone size: many; CDR3 DNA: TGTGCCAGCAGCCCCGACAGGGGAGGCGATACGCAGTATTTT; CDR3 protein: CASSPDRGGDTQYF
D gene: TRBD1; J gene: TRBJ2-7; V gene: TRBV2; clone size: many; CDR3 DNA: TGTGCCAGCAGGGCCCGGGACAGCGGACACGAGCAGTACTTC; CDR3 protein: CASRARDSGHEQYF
D gene: TRBD1; J gene: TRBJ2-7; V gene: TRBV7-9; clone size: many; CDR3 DNA: TGTGCCAGCAGCGGGCGACAGGGACCCTACGAGCAGTACTTC; CDR3 protein: CASSGRQGPYEQYF
D gene: TRBD2; J gene: TRBJ2-7; V gene: TRBV10-2; clone size: .; CDR3 DNA: TGTGCCAGCAGTTCCGGACTAGCGGGCCGCTCCTACGAGCAGTACTTC; CDR3 protein: CASSSGLAGRSYEQYF
D gene: TRBD1; J gene: TRBJ2-5; V gene: TRBV29-1; clone size: .; CDR3 DNA: TGCAGCGTTGGGGAGGAGGGGACAGGGGGCCAAGAGACCCAGTACTTC; CDR3 protein: CSVGEEGTGGQETQYF
D gene: .; J gene: TRBJ1-1; V gene: TRBV7-6; clone size: .; CDR3 DNA: TGTGCCAGCAGCGTCCTAGCGGGAGTCACCGGGGTTGCTGAAGCTTTCTTT; CDR3 protein: CASSVLAGVTGVAEAFF
D gene: .; J gene: TRBJ2-7; V gene: TRBV10-2; clone size: many; CDR3 DNA: TGCGCCAGCAGTGAGGCGTGGTACGAGCAGTACTTC; CDR3 protein: CASSEAWYEQYF
D gene: .; J gene: TRBJ2-5; V gene: TRBV20-1; clone size: .; CDR3 DNA: TGCAGTGCCGCCTCTAGGGGCGCAGAGACCCAGTACTTC; CDR3 protein: CSAASRGAETQYF
D gene: .; J gene: TRBJ2-5; V gene: TRBV6-2/TRBV6-3; clone size: few; CDR3 DNA: TGTGCCAGCAGTTACCCACGGAACCAAGAGACCCAGTACTTC; CDR3 protein: CASSYPRNQETQYF
D gene: .; J gene: TRBJ1-2; V gene: TRBV15; clone size: .; CDR3 DNA: TGTGCCACCAGCAGAGTCCCCCCGGGACCCAGACGGTATGGCTACACCTTC; CDR3 protein: CATSRVPPGPRRYGYTF
D gene: .; J gene: TRBJ1-1; V gene: TRBV19; clone size: many; CDR3 DNA: TGTGCCAGCAGTGGGGGACCGGGGAACACTGAAGCTTTCTTT; CDR3 protein: CASSGGPGNTEAFF
D gene: .; J gene: TRBJ2-7; V gene: TRBV7-2; clone size: .; CDR3 DNA: TGTGCCAGCAGCTTAGCGAGACAGGACCACGAGCAGTACTTC; CDR3 protein: CASSLARQDHEQYF
D gene: .; J gene: TRBJ1-5; V gene: TRBV10-2; clone size: many; CDR3 DNA: TGCGCCAGCAGTGAGTCGCGGGGATTAGTGGCTCAGCCCCAGCATTTT; CDR3 protein: CASSESRGLVAQPQHF
D gene: .; J gene: TRBJ1-1; V gene: TRBV15; clone size: few; CDR3 DNA: TGTGCCACCAGCAGCGTCCGCGACACTGAAGCTTTCTTT; CDR3 protein: CATSSVRDTEAFF
D gene: .; J gene: TRBJ1-4; V gene: TRBV9; clone size: few; CDR3 DNA: TGTGCCAGCAGCGTAGGAGGAACTTTTGAAAAACTGTTTTTT; CDR3 protein: CASSVGGTFEKLFF
D gene: TRBD2; J gene: TRBJ2-5; V gene: TRBV15; clone size: many; CDR3 DNA: TGTGCCACCAGCAGAGATCACCTAGCGGATAAAGAGACCCAGTACTTC; CDR3 protein: CATSRDHLADKETQYF
D gene: .; J gene: TRBJ1-5; V gene: TRBV6-1; clone size: .; CDR3 DNA: TGTGCCAGCAGAGACACCTTGGATTGGGTATGGGGCAATCAGCCCCAGCATTTT; CDR3 protein: CASRDTLDWVWGNQPQHF
D gene: TRBD1; J gene: TRBJ1-6; V gene: TRBV7-8; clone size: many; CDR3 DNA: TGTGCCAGCAGCTTAATGACAGGGGTGAATTCACCCCTCCACTTT; CDR3 protein: CASSLMTGVNSPLHF
D gene: .; J gene: TRBJ1-3; V gene: TRBV18; clone size: .; CDR3 DNA: TGTGCCAGCTCACCACGCTCACGCTCTGGAAACACCATATATTTT; CDR3 protein: CASSPRSRSGNTIYF
D gene: TRBD1; J gene: TRBJ1-5; V gene: TRBV11-2; clone size: .; CDR3 DNA: TGTGCCAGCAGCTCAAGCTGGGGACAGGGGCCTGGATGGCCCCAGCATTTT; CDR3 protein: CASSSSWGQGPGWPQHF
D gene: .; J gene: TRBJ2-5; V gene: TRBV20-1; clone size: many; CDR3 DNA: TGCAGTGCTAGAGAGGCGTACCAAGAGACCCAGTACTTC; CDR3 protein: CSAREAYQETQYF
D gene: .; J gene: TRBJ2-7; V gene: TRBV29-1; clone size: .; CDR3 DNA: TGCAGGACTGAGCCCTACGAGCAGTACTTC; CDR3 protein: CRTEPYEQYF
D gene: .; J gene: TRBJ2-5; V gene: TRBV10-3; clone size: many; CDR3 DNA: TGTGCCAGCACCCTCAACCCAGGACTACAAGAGACCCAGTACTTC; CDR3 protein: CASTLNPGLQETQYF
D gene: .; J gene: TRBJ1-1; V gene: TRBV14; clone size: .; CDR3 DNA: TGTGCCAGCAGCCTCCTACGGGACGGACAGAATAAGGCTTTCTTT; CDR3 protein: CASSLLRDGQNKAFF
D gene: .; J gene: TRBJ2-7; V gene: TRBV5-4; clone size: many; CDR3 DNA: TGTGCCAGCAGCTTTGGAACTTCTAGCGAGCAGTACTTC; CDR3 protein: CASSFGTSSEQYF
D gene: .; J gene: TRBJ1-6; V gene: TRBV5-8; clone size: many; CDR3 DNA: TGTGCCAGCAGCTTGGGGGGTTATTCACCCCTCCACTTT; CDR3 protein: CASSLGGYSPLHF
D gene: TRBD1; J gene: TRBJ1-2; V gene: TRBV10-3; clone size: many; CDR3 DNA: TGTGCCATCAGTGGAGGCTCCCCGGGACAGGACACCTTC; CDR3 protein: CAISGGSPGQDTF
D gene: TRBD1; J gene: TRBJ2-5; V gene: TRBV12-3/TRBV12-4; clone size: many; CDR3 DNA: TGTGCCAGCAGTCTCCCAGGGGGCCGAATTGAGACCCAGTACTTC; CDR3 protein: CASSLPGGRIETQYF
D gene: .; J gene: TRBJ2-7; V gene: TRBV7-8; clone size: .; CDR3 DNA: TGTGCCAGCAGCTTAGGAGTCAGGGGTCCGACTCGATCCGAGCAGTACTTC; CDR3 protein: CASSLGVRGPTRSEQYF
D gene: .; J gene: TRBJ1-6; V gene: TRBV5-6; clone size: .; CDR3 DNA: TGTGCCAGCAGTCCGGGGGGTATGGGTGGCAATTCACCCCTCCACTTT; CDR3 protein: CASSPGGMGGNSPLHF
D gene: TRBD1; J gene: TRBJ2-7; V gene: TRBV29-1; clone size: few; CDR3 DNA: TGCAGCGCAGTAGGGACAGCCCTCTACGAGCAGTACTTC; CDR3 protein: CSAVGTALYEQYF
D gene: TRBD2; J gene: TRBJ2-5; V gene: TRBV7-6; clone size: .; CDR3 DNA: TGTGCCAGCAGCCCCCAGGGTCTAGCGGGAGGGGGAGAGAACCAAGAGACCCAGTACTTC; CDR3 protein: CASSPQGLAGGGENQETQYF
D gene: .; J gene: TRBJ1-1; V gene: TRBV7-2; clone size: many; CDR3 DNA: TGTGCCAGCAGCTTAGCGTCGATCCCGAACACTGAAGCTTTCTTT; CDR3 protein: CASSLASIPNTEAFF
D gene: TRBD1; J gene: TRBJ1-1; V gene: TRBV11-1; clone size: .; CDR3 DNA: TGTGCCAGCAGTCCCATTACAGGGGGGTGGGCCGCTGAAGCTTTCTTT; CDR3 protein: CASSPITGGWAAEAFF
D gene: .; J gene: TRBJ1-6; V gene: TRBV6-6; clone size: many; CDR3 DNA: TGTGCCAGCATCCACAACAGGAATTCACCCCTCCACTTT; CDR3 protein: CASIHNRNSPLHF
D gene: .; J gene: TRBJ2-2; V gene: TRBV4-1; clone size: .; CDR3 DNA: TGCGCCAGCAGCCAAGAAGCGAGAGCGTATACCGGGGAGCTGTTTTTT; CDR3 protein: CASSQEARAYTGELFF
D gene: TRBD1; J gene: TRBJ2-7; V gene: TRBV29-1; clone size: .; CDR3 DNA: TGCAGCTTCCGACAGGGAGTCAGCTACGAGCAGTACTTC; CDR3 protein: CSFRQGVSYEQYF
D gene: .; J gene: TRBJ1-5; V gene: TRBV19; clone size: many; CDR3 DNA: TGTGCCAGTAGTACTTTTAAGGGAGGCAATCAGCCCCAGCATTTT; CDR3 protein: CASSTFKGGNQPQHF
D gene: TRBD1; J gene: TRBJ1-2; V gene: TRBV29-1; clone size: many; CDR3 DNA: TGCAGCGTAGCAGGACAGGGCGAGGACTACACCTTC; CDR3 protein: CSVAGQGEDYTF
D gene: .; J gene: TRBJ1-1; V gene: TRBV20-1; clone size: many; CDR3 DNA: TGCAGTGCTGGAGGGACCTTTGGAGCTTTCTTT; CDR3 protein: CSAGGTFGAFF
D gene: TRBD1; J gene: TRBJ1-1; V gene: TRBV12-3/TRBV12-4; clone size: few; CDR3 DNA: TGTGCCAGCAGTCTGGGACAGGGGCAAAACACTGAAGCTTTCTTT; CDR3 protein: CASSLGQGQNTEAFF
D gene: .; J gene: TRBJ2-7; V gene: TRBV27; clone size: few; CDR3 DNA: TGTGCCAGCAGGGCAGGGGACCGGACAGAGAGCTTC; CDR3 protein: CASRAGDRTESF
D gene: .; J gene: TRBJ2-7; V gene: TRBV9; clone size: many; CDR3 DNA: TGTGCCAGCAGCGTAGGGGCAGCAGCCTACGAGCAGTACTTC; CDR3 protein: CASSVGAAAYEQYF